The sequence of this T cell receptor beta chain was determined in a study of T-cell reconstitution after alpha-beta-depleted transplantation in children. Researchers prepared the TCRbeta library using unique molecular identifiers, the study reports. TCRdb recomputed calls from the PCR reads with MiXCR, one row per CDR3 protein. Of some 240,000 distinct CDR3 sequences in the sample, about 9.6% were seen once. This clonotype appeared many times. J lost 2 bases, V lost 4 bases, and 10 bases had no gene match. CDR3 length: 17 amino acids. CDR1 SGHRS and CDR2 YFSETQ come from the germline V gene. The clonotype comes from a human donor who donated a stem cell graft to a child with SCID. The V gene is TRBV5-1, the J gene TRBJ2-1; 9 bases are shared with TRBD1. The source was PBMCs from the stem cell graft donor, collected from the stem cell graft. The CDR3, as DNA: TGCGCCAGCAGCCGGACCAGGACAGGGGTTACCTACAATGAGCAGTTCTTC. It encodes CASSRTRTGVTYNEQFF.